The rows below give T cell receptor beta chains drawn from one sample of a study of blood T cell repertoires in COVID-19. Measured with immunoSEQ multiplex PCR; TCRdb has only the in-frame clones, and not every one. The repertoire consists of more than 150,000 clones, with around 87% occurring once and the leading ten covering more than 14%. Sequencing was performed on peripheral blood. The origin of the receptors is a woman aged 35 to 49 with acute or convalescent COVID-19. The CDR3 runs from the conserved cysteine through the conserved F or W. A D gene is named only where the DNA matches it firmly. Clone size appears in some rows only: once, few, many, or a class for an expanded clone.

j_gene | v_gene | d_gene | abundance | CDR3aa | CDR3nt
TRBJ1-1 | TRBV27 | - | - | CASTTMAGNTEAFF | TGTGCCAGCACAACTATGGCGGGGAACACTGAAGCTTTCTTT
TRBJ1-2 | TRBV10-3 | TRBD1 | - | CAISVEDRGLNGYTF | TGTGCCATCAGTGTCGAGGACAGGGGGCTTAATGGCTACACCTTC
TRBJ2-7 | TRBV5-4 | TRBD2 | - | CASSLLAGDQVQYF | TGTGCCAGCAGCTTACTAGCGGGAGATCAGGTGCAGTACTTC
TRBJ1-4 | TRBV2 | - | once | CASNVQGSSEKLFF | TGTGCCAGCAATGTACAGGGCTCTTCTGAAAAACTGTTTTTT
TRBJ2-2 | TRBV10-3 | - | - | CAISDRNTGELFF | TGTGCCATCAGTGATAGGAACACCGGGGAGCTGTTTTTT
TRBJ1-1 | TRBV10-3 | - | - | CAISETGNTEAFF | TGTGCCATCAGTGAGACAGGTAACACTGAAGCTTTCTTT
TRBJ2-7 | TRBV5-8 | - | - | CASSFRSSYEQYF | TGTGCCAGCAGCTTCCGGAGCTCCTACGAGCAGTACTTC
TRBJ1-4 | TRBV15 | - | - | CATSRGGVREKLFF | TGTGCCACCAGCAGAGGGGGGGTTCGGGAAAAACTGTTTTTT
TRBJ2-6 | TRBV5-5 | TRBD1 | - | CASSSGTGYLKSSGANVLTF | TGTGCCAGCAGCTCCGGGACAGGGTATTTGAAGAGCTCTGGGGCCAACGTCCTGACTTTC
TRBJ2-2 | TRBV7-3 | - | - | CASSSSKTGVAGELFF | TGTGCCAGCAGCTCTAGCAAAACCGGCGTCGCCGGGGAGCTGTTTTTT
TRBJ2-7 | TRBV27 | TRBD2 | - | CASGEAGGPFYEQYF | TGTGCCAGCGGGGAAGCGGGAGGGCCTTTCTACGAGCAGTACTTC
TRBJ2-1 | TRBV9 | - | - | CASSVVTGGGEQFF | TGTGCCAGCAGCGTAGTCACTGGGGGCGGGGAGCAGTTCTTC
TRBJ2-3 | TRBV5-1 | - | - | CASSLRLARTDTQYF | TGCGCCAGCAGCTTGAGGCTAGCGAGGACAGATACGCAGTATTTT
TRBJ2-7 | TRBV6-4 | - | - | CASTAIIQDYEQYF | TGTGCCAGCACGGCTATTATACAGGACTACGAGCAGTACTTC
TRBJ2-7 | TRBV6-2/TRBV6-3 | - | - | CASSLLGATLGEQYF | TGTGCCAGCAGTTTATTGGGGGCGACCTTGGGCGAGCAGTACTTC
TRBJ1-6 | TRBV18 | - | - | CASSPPIGSPLHF | TGTGCCAGCTCACCCCCGATCGGTTCACCCCTCCACTTT
TRBJ1-5 | TRBV24-1 | - | - | CATSEAMGDQPQHF | TGTGCCACCAGTGAGGCTATGGGCGATCAGCCCCAGCATTTT
TRBJ2-6 | TRBV2 | - | - | CASIPKEQIISGANVLTF | TGTGCCAGCATCCCGAAGGAGCAGATCATCTCTGGGGCCAACGTCCTGACTTTC
TRBJ2-2 | TRBV19 | - | - | CASSISVRELDGELFF | TGTGCCAGTAGTATCAGCGTTCGGGAGTTAGACGGGGAGCTGTTTTTT
TRBJ2-5 | TRBV6-1 | - | - | CASSDSPGAEETQYF | TGTGCCAGCAGTGATTCCCCAGGGGCGGAAGAGACCCAGTACTTC
TRBJ2-3 | TRBV5-4 | - | - | CASSLAGGRLDTQYF | TGTGCCAGCAGCTTGGCCGGAGGCCGTTTAGATACGCAGTATTTT
TRBJ2-7 | TRBV4-1 | - | - | CASSQVSPGIYEQYF | TGCGCCAGCAGCCAAGTGAGCCCCGGGATCTACGAGCAGTACTTC
TRBJ2-7 | TRBV19 | - | - | CASSSGGLGYEQYF | TGTGCCAGTAGTAGCGGGGGCTTGGGCTACGAGCAGTACTTC